This entry lists 2 T cell receptor beta chains sequenced from one sample in a study of cytomegalovirus exposure and HLA in healthy donors. The primer mix had 60 Vbeta and 13 Jbeta primers. This table comes from immunoSEQ multiplex PCR, and its TCRdb copy is limited to in-frame clones, with some not included. This table holds 100,000 or so clones, 75% to 85% found once. The sample taken for sequencing was PBMCs. The receptors here all came from a man aged 30 to 45 in good health and CMV-seronegative.

The chain uses TRBV27 and TRBJ1-6, with D tentatively TRBD1 (5 bases). Trimming shortened V by 2 bases and J by 8 bases, and 13 bases separated the two germline ends. In germline, CDR1 is MNHEY, CDR2 SMNVEV (reference sequence). This CDR3 region has 15 residues. The CDR3 sequence is CASSLGREVYSPLHF. Written as DNA, the CDR3 is TGTGCCAGCAGTTTAGGCAGGGAGGTTTATTCACCCCTCCACTTT.

This clone was picked up one time. The chain recombines TRBV5-1 with TRBJ2-5; a possible D gene is TRBD1 (5 bases). Per germline, CDR1 SGHRS and CDR2 YFSETQ. The CDR3 consists of 13 residues. V lost 3 bases and J lost 8, with 14 bases in between. CDR3 protein: CASSSLQEKTQYF. In nucleotides, the CDR3 is TGCGCCAGCAGCTCCCTACAGGAAAAAACCCAGTACTTC.